Presented here are 18 T cell receptor beta chains from one specimen sequenced in a study of blood T cell repertoires in COVID-19. Sequencing used immunoSEQ multiplex PCR; TCRdb keeps in-frame clones, though not all of them. The table has 220,000 or so clones, roughly 82% seen once. What was sequenced was PBMCs or T cells enriched from blood (not recorded which). These receptors all come from a woman aged 50 to 60 who had recovered from COVID-19.

This sequence joins TRBV7-2 and TRBJ1-1, with no clear D. Trimming cost V 6 bases and J 6 bases, with 20 bases left between them. The CDR3 contains 15 residues. CDR1 SGHTA and CDR2 FQGNSA come from the germline V gene. CDR3 in DNA: TGTGCCAGCAGTCCCCGAGGTACTCCTGAATCTGAAGCTTTCTTT. It translates to CASSPRGTPESEAFF.

This sequence joins TRBV7-8 and TRBJ1-2; 8 bases align to TRBD1. V lost 7 bases and J lost 0; bases outside the gene matches: 13. The V gene's germline CDR1 is SGHVS and CDR2 FQNEAQ. The CDR3 spans 17 residues. Here the CDR3 reads CASTAYRQGRANYGYTF. CDR3 in DNA: TGTGCCAGCACCGCTTACCGACAGGGGCGAGCTAACTATGGCTACACCTTC. Using reference TRBV7-8 and TRBJ1-2 for the parts outside the CDR3, the full variable domain is GAGVSQSPRYKVAKRGQDVALRCDPISGHVSLFWYQQALGQGPEFLTYFQNEAQLDKSGLPSDRFFAERPEGSVSTLKIQRTQQEDSAVYLCASTAYRQGRANYGYTFGSGTRLTVV.

The chain links TRBV28 to TRBJ1-5, with a possible D match to TRBD1 (5 bases). Per germline, CDR1 MDHEN and CDR2 SYDVKM. The CDR3 has 14 residues. The V gene lost 6 bases and the J gene lost 1 base, with 10 bases spanning the gap. In DNA, the CDR3 is TGTGCCAGCAGGGGAGGGGTGAGCAATCAGCCCCAGCATTTT. Its protein is CASRGGVSNQPQHF.

This sequence joins TRBV27 and TRBJ2-1; D might be TRBD2 (6 bases). V dropped 6 bases and J dropped 8 bases, with 20 bases sitting between them. CDR3 size: 15 residues. Looked up from germline, CDR1 is MNHEY and CDR2 is SMNVEV (reference sequence). This chain's CDR3 is CASRKTSGTWDEQFF. DNA of the CDR3: TGTGCCAGCAGAAAAACCTCCGGGACTTGGGATGAGCAGTTCTTC.

The chain couples TRBV6-5 to TRBJ1-1; maybe TRBD1 (5 bases). CDR3 length: 14 amino acids. V lost 2 bases and J 8 bases, leaving 15 bases between the germline ends. Germline assignment: CDR1 MNHEY and CDR2 SVGAGI. Written as DNA, the CDR3 is TGTGCCAGCAGTTACGCGGCAGGGAACTCGGAAGCTTTCTTT. It translates to CASSYAAGNSEAFF.

The V gene is TRBV10-3, the J gene TRBJ1-4; D ambiguous. CDR1 and CDR2 from the germline V gene are ENHRY and SYGVKD. The V and J ends lost 0 bases and 11 bases respectively, with 10 bases between them. The CDR3 contains 13 residues. CDR3 DNA sequence: TGTGCCATCAGTGAGTCGGGCGCGGGGAAACTGTTTTTT. Protein product: CAISESGAGKLFF.

The rearrangement links TRBV30 to TRBJ2-1, with 12 bases matching TRBD2. Trimming at V came to 2 bases and at J to 9 bases, leaving 8 bases not matched to a gene. Germline CDR1 is GTSNPN and CDR2 is SVGIG (reference sequence). The CDR3 has 15 residues. CDR3 sequence reads: CAWSWASGRAIEQFF. In nucleotides, the CDR3 is TGTGCCTGGAGTTGGGCTAGCGGGAGGGCTATTGAGCAGTTCTTC.

The chain is built from TRBV4-1 and TRBJ2-1; a weak D match, TRBD2 (6 bases). The CDR3 runs 17 residues. The germline V gene has CDR1 MGHRA and CDR2 YSYEKL. V lost 0 bases and J 0 bases, leaving 12 bases between the germline ends. The CDR3 sequence is CASSQDRVAASYNEQFF. CDR3 DNA: TGCGCCAGCAGCCAAGATCGTGTAGCGGCCTCCTACAATGAGCAGTTCTTC.

V and J are TRBV12-5 and TRBJ2-6; no definite D call. Trimming took 1 base from V and 2 from J, leaving 9 bases between them. CDR3 size: 16 residues. Germline V gives CDR1 LGHNT, CDR2 FRNRAP. CDR3 bases: TGTGCTAGTGGTTTGGAACGAAGAGCTGGGGCCAACGTCCTGACTTTC. Its protein product is CASGLERRAGANVLTF.

The chain is built from TRBV18 and TRBJ1-3; D may be TRBD1 (5 bases). The CDR3 is made up of 15 amino acids. V gave up 4 bases and J gave up 0 bases, with 10 bases separating them. CDR1 KGHSH and CDR2 LQKENI come from the germline V gene. In nucleotides, the CDR3 is TGTGCCAGCTCACGAGACAGACCCTCTGGAAACACCATATATTTT. It is translated as CASSRDRPSGNTIYF.

This chain connects TRBV18 to TRBJ1-3; unclear D gene. Looked up from germline, CDR1 is KGHSH and CDR2 is LQKENI. The V end was cut by 2 bases, the J end by 0 bases, with 5 bases between. The CDR3 consists of 14 residues. The DNA of the CDR3 is TGTGCCAGCTCACCAGACAACTCTGGAAACACCATATATTTT. The encoded protein is CASSPDNSGNTIYF.

The chain recombines TRBV4-3 with TRBJ1-2; D is unclear. With 0 bases removed from V and 8 bases from J, the gap between germline ends came to 10 bases. This CDR3 has 13 residues. Germline CDR1 reads LGHNA; CDR2 reads YSLEER. The CDR3 here is CASSQEWLSGYTF. For the CDR3, the DNA is TGCGCCAGCAGCCAAGAGTGGTTGAGCGGCTACACCTTC.

This clone was found once. CDR3 sequence: CASSPREIERQPQHF. The CDR3 region has the DNA TGTGCCAGCTCACCACGGGAGATTGAACGTCAGCCCCAGCATTTT. This chain joins TRBV18 and TRBJ1-5; no reliable D call. The CDR3 covers 15 residues. CDR1 KGHSH and CDR2 LQKENI come from the germline V gene. Trimming removed 1 base at V and 6 bases at J, with 13 bases between.

The chain has TRBV12-3 or TRBV12-4 and TRBJ2-7; D not resolved. The CDR3 length is 12 residues. The ends were cut back, 5 bases at V and 1 base at J, with 6 bases in the middle. CDR3 nucleotide sequence: TGTGCCAGCAGTATTAGTTCCTACGAGCAGTACTTC. Translation gives CASSISSYEQYF.

This chain links TRBV5-4 with TRBJ1-2, with TRBD1 identical over 8 bases. With V trimmed by 4 bases and J by 2 bases, 1 base remained unmatched. Germline CDR1 is SGHNT and CDR2 is YYREEE (reference sequence). CDR3 length: 13 amino acids. The CDR3 here is CASSRQGNYGYTF. The CDR3 DNA reads TGTGCCAGCAGCCGACAGGGGAACTATGGCTACACCTTC.

This clone was seen a single time. The rearrangement joins TRBV18 to TRBJ1-3; D gene ambiguous. Germline V CDR1 and CDR2: KGHSH, LQKENI. The CDR3 totals 15 residues. Trimming took off 2 bases at V and 0 bases at J, with 8 bases between the two ends. The CDR3 DNA follows: TGTGCCAGCTCACCAGTCCGGGGCTCTGGAAACACCATATATTTT. Protein: CASSPVRGSGNTIYF.

CDR3 protein: CASSAGQGNSPLHF. For the CDR3, the DNA is TGTGCCAGCAGTGCAGGACAGGGCAATTCACCCCTCCACTTT. This chain connects TRBV2 to TRBJ1-6, with 8 bases fitting TRBD1. Germline V gene sequence: CDR1 SNHLY, CDR2 FYNNEI. This CDR3 comprises 14 residues. The trim removed 4 bases at V and 7 bases at J, leaving 3 bases unmatched.

V gene TRBV30 combines with J gene TRBJ2-1; D gene uncertain. The CDR3 has 12 amino acids. V lost 2 bases, J lost 9 bases, and 11 bases lay in between. Germline V CDR1 and CDR2: GTSNPN, SVGIG (reference sequence). CDR3 nucleotide sequence: TGTGCCTGGAGTCACCCCCCGGGTGAGCAGTTCTTC. Translating it yields CAWSHPPGEQFF.